The 5 T cell receptor beta chains below were found in one sample sequenced in a study of T cells in Graves' hyperthyroidism and ophthalmopathy. Amplification targeted TCR beta CDR3 regions from RNA transcripts. The primer set for the first-round RT-PCR of the TCR CDR3 was HTBI. TCRdb called the multiplex PCR reads again in MiXCR, with one record for every CDR3 protein. Here the sample spans about 340,000 distinct CDR3 sequences, 18% being singletons. The source material was blood. The receptors originated from a woman aged 45 to 65 with Graves' hyperthyroidism.

This clonotype was detected a few times. This chain links TRBV3-1 with TRBJ1-1; unclear D gene. The CDR3 is 17 residues long. CDR1 is LGHDT and CDR2 is YNNKEL in the germline V gene (reference sequence). Between the trimmed V and J ends, which lost 0 bases and 0 bases, there was a span of 14 bases. The CDR3 here is CASSQDQLGPLNTEAFF. As DNA, the CDR3 is TGTGCCAGCAGCCAAGATCAATTAGGACCGCTGAACACTGAAGCTTTCTTT. Full variable domain (rest looked up from reference TRBV3-1 and TRBJ1-1): DTAVSQTPKYLVTQMGNDKSIKCEQNLGHDTMYWYKQDSKKFLKIMFSYNNKELIINETVPNRFSPKSPDKAHLNLHINSLELGDSAVYFCASSQDQLGPLNTEAFFGQGTRLTVV.

This clonotype was seen more than once but under ten times. This chain links TRBV5-1 with TRBJ2-5, with 12 bases matching TRBD2. CDR3 length equals 17 residues. In germline, CDR1 is SGHRS, CDR2 YFSETQ. The V and J ends lost 3 bases and 6 bases, in that order; junction bases with no gene match: 12. The CDR3 sequence is CASSSSSGGALLKTQYF. CDR3 sequence (DNA): TGCGCCAGCAGCTCGTCTAGCGGGGGGGCCTTGTTAAAGACCCAGTACTTC.

This clonotype was counted a few times. This sequence joins TRBV12-3 or TRBV12-4 and TRBJ2-5; TRBD1 matches at 8 bases. The CDR3 spans 14 residues. Losses at the gene ends were 5 bases for V and 5 bases for J; bases not matched to a gene: 7. The CDR3 sequence is CASSLGTGVETQYF. The CDR3 bases are TGTGCCAGCAGTCTCGGGACAGGTGTTGAGACCCAGTACTTC.

This sequence joins TRBV11-2 and TRBJ2-7; TRBD2 aligns across 9 bases. Germline lookup yields CDR1 SGHAT and CDR2 FQNNGV. This CDR3 is built from 15 residues. Germline trimming cut 1 base from V and 5 bases from J; bases unmatched to any gene: 6. In DNA form, the CDR3 reads TGTGCCAGCAGCTTAGCTTGGCGGGGGGGAAACGAGCAGTACTTC. This codes for CASSLAWRGGNEQYF.

In this sample, this clonotype turned up many times. The chain couples TRBV6-1 to TRBJ1-2, with unresolved D. The CDR3 contains 14 residues. Trimming shortened V by 2 bases and J by 4 bases, and 11 bases separated the two germline ends. In germline, CDR1 is MNHNS, CDR2 SASEGT. CDR3 bases: TGTGCCAGCAGTGAAATGGACGTATCCTATGGCTACACCTTC. Its protein is CASSEMDVSYGYTF.